The 27 T cell receptor beta chains presented below share a single source sample, sequenced in a study of early T cells in non-severe SARS-CoV-2 infection. In TCRdb, the 5' RACE reads were re-called with MiXCR into one record per CDR3 protein. The sample consists of 55,000 to 70,000 distinct CDR3 sequences, approximately 5.6% of them appearing once. The specimen sequenced was whole blood. Receptors originate from an adult who was a healthcare worker with PCR-confirmed SARS-CoV-2 infection or an uninfected control (not recorded which).

The table lists this clonotype with many counts. The chain combines TRBV6-1 with TRBJ2-3, with D possibly TRBD1 on 5 matching bases. CDR1 and CDR2 from the germline V gene are MNHNS and SASEGT. V dropped 2 bases and J dropped 6 bases, with 6 bases sitting between them. This CDR3 comprises 12 residues. The CDR3 loop reads CASSEYRDTQYF. As DNA, the CDR3 is TGTGCCAGCAGTGAATACAGGGATACGCAGTATTTT.

This clonotype was detected many times. The gene calls are TRBV7-2 and TRBJ1-3; 7 bases fit TRBD1. CDR1 and CDR2 (germline): SGHTA, FQGNSA. The trim removed 3 bases at V and 0 bases at J, leaving 8 bases unmatched. The CDR3 has 17 residues. CDR3 coding DNA: TGTGCCAGCAGCTTGAACACAGGGGCCAACTCTGGAAACACCATATATTTT. This gives the protein CASSLNTGANSGNTIYF.

The rearrangement joins TRBV6-6 to TRBJ2-3; D is uncertain. CDR3 size: 14 residues. V lost 4 bases to trimming and J lost 6 bases, with 14 bases between them. The germline gives CDR1 MNHNY, CDR2 SVGAGI (reference sequence). CDR3 sequence: CASSFPRRNDTQYF. In nucleotides, the CDR3 is TGTGCCAGCAGTTTTCCTCGGCGGAATGATACGCAGTATTTT.

This clonotype has at least ten counts. J is TRBJ2-3 and V is TRBV6-4, with 13 bases identical to TRBD2. CDR1 and CDR2 (germline): MRHNA, SNTAGT. Trimming at V came to 4 bases and at J to 5 bases, leaving 3 bases not matched to a gene. There are 15 residues in the CDR3. DNA for the CDR3: TGTGCCAGCAGTGCTACTAGCGGGGGGGGAGATACGCAGTATTTT. Its protein is CASSATSGGGDTQYF.

This clonotype has a handful of counts. V gene TRBV7-8 combines with J gene TRBJ2-1; 10 bases fit TRBD2. CDR3 size: 16 residues. Germline V lookup: CDR1 SGHVS, CDR2 FQNEAQ. Germline trimming cut 0 bases from V and 7 bases from J; bases unmatched to any gene: 6. This CDR3 reads CASSLALAGAGNEQFF. CDR3 DNA: TGTGCCAGCAGCTTAGCTCTAGCGGGAGCTGGGAATGAGCAGTTCTTC.

Judged by abundance, this clonotype is medium-sized (0.01 to 0.1%). The chain recombines TRBV30 with TRBJ2-2; 8 bases match TRBD2. Germline V CDR1 and CDR2: GTSNPN, SVGIG (reference sequence). CDR3 length: 15 residues. V was pared by 7 bases and J by 5 bases, with 12 bases of the junction left unmatched. CDR3 amino acids: CASNIPGGPTGELFF. In DNA, the CDR3 is TGTGCCTCAAATATCCCGGGAGGGCCAACCGGGGAGCTGTTTTTT.

The chain combines TRBV12-3 or TRBV12-4 with TRBJ2-7, with D perhaps TRBD2 (5 bases). CDR3 length equals 13 residues. With 5 bases removed from V and 3 bases from J, the gap between germline ends came to 11 bases. As DNA, the CDR3 is TGTGCCAGCAGTCCCTCGGGGAACTACGAGCAGTACTTC. This translates into CASSPSGNYEQYF.

In its sample, this clonotype was seen many times. The V and J genes are TRBV12-3 or TRBV12-4 and TRBJ2-2, with 8 bases that match TRBD2. V trimming: 6 bases; J trimming: 4 bases; junction bases outside the gene matches: 4. The CDR3 has 14 amino acids. DNA of the CDR3: TGTGCCAGCAGCCTACTAGCGGCCACCGGGGAGCTGTTTTTT. Its protein is CASSLLAATGELFF.

Regarding this clonotype: A much bigger clone sits one base away, suggesting this may be a read error. Lacking the conserved final phenylalanine or tryptophan, this CDR3 likely reflects a read error. The chain recombines TRBV12-3 or TRBV12-4 with TRBJ2-1; 7 nucleotides line up with TRBD2. V lost 0 bases to trimming and J lost 8 bases; unmatched junction nucleotides: 7. This CDR3 spans 15 amino acids. The CDR3 DNA reads as TGTGCCAGCAGTTTAGCGGGAGGGCCCAGGGATGAGCAGTTCTCC. It encodes CASSLAGGPRDEQFS.

Only a few counts were recorded for this clonotype. The rearrangement uses TRBV20-1 and TRBJ2-7; 10 bases line up with TRBD2. Per germline, CDR1 DFQATT and CDR2 SNEGSKA (reference sequence). CDR3 length: 16 amino acids. V shed 3 bases, J shed 6 bases, and the junction held 14 bases outside the gene matches. The CDR3: CSASARSSGSGGEQYF. In DNA, the CDR3 is TGCAGTGCTAGTGCCCGGTCTAGCGGGAGTGGAGGCGAGCAGTACTTC.

This clonotype was seen only a few times. The chain has TRBV4-2 and TRBJ2-2; TRBD1 or TRBD2 may be the D gene (6 bases each). With 4 bases removed from V and 4 bases from J, the gap between germline ends came to 19 bases. CDR1 and CDR2 from the germline V gene are LGHNA and YNFKEQ. The length of the CDR3 is 17 residues. The CDR3 DNA follows: TGTGCCAGCAGCCGAGGACCTGTTGGGGGGCGCACCGGGGAGCTGTTTTTT. It is translated as CASSRGPVGGRTGELFF.

This clonotype was seen ten or more times. The CDR3 region is CASSLGVAVTGELFF. The CDR3 coding sequence is TGTGCCAGCAGCTTAGGTGTTGCGGTAACCGGGGAGCTGTTTTTT. The J gene is TRBJ2-2, the V gene TRBV11-2; D uncertain. With 1 base removed from V and 5 bases from J, the gap between germline ends came to 11 bases. The CDR3 length is 15 residues. Germline V gives CDR1 SGHAT, CDR2 FQNNGV.

The J gene is TRBJ2-5, the V gene TRBV7-3; either TRBD1 or TRBD2 may supply D (6 bases each). Germline V gene sequence: CDR1 SGHTA, CDR2 FQGTGA. V was trimmed by 2 bases and J by 5 bases, leaving 15 bases between them. This CDR3 spans 15 amino acids. CDR3 in DNA: TGTGCCAGCAGCTTACGTGGGGGGCCAGGGGAGACCCAGTACTTC. The encoded protein is CASSLRGGPGETQYF. Variable domain in full (rest from reference TRBV7-3 and TRBJ2-5): GAGVSQTPSNKVTEKGKYVELRCDPISGHTALYWYRQSLGQGPEFLIYFQGTGAADDSGLPNDRFFAVRPEGSVSTLKIQRTERGDSAVYLCASSLRGGPGETQYFGPGTRLLVL.

This clonotype was counted ten times or more. CDR3 protein: CSVHRDRGTEAFF. The CDR3 DNA reads as TGCAGCGTCCACCGGGACAGGGGCACTGAAGCTTTCTTT. The J gene is TRBJ1-1, the V gene TRBV29-1, with 10 positions matching TRBD1. J gave up 4 bases and V 6 bases, and 5 bases lay outside the gene matches. From germline, CDR1 is SQVTM and CDR2 ANQGSEA. The CDR3 covers 13 residues.

This chain joins TRBV29-1 and TRBJ2-5, with D possibly being TRBD1 (5 bases). CDR1 is SQVTM and CDR2 is ANQGSEA in the germline V gene. The V end lost 7 bases, the J end lost 1 base, and 10 bases lay between the germline ends. The CDR3 runs to 12 residues. Here the CDR3 DNA reads TGCAGCGCTGGACACGTCCAAGAGACCCAGTACTTC. Its translation is CSAGHVQETQYF.

The sample holds many counts of this clonotype. This sequence joins TRBV20-1 and TRBJ2-1; 12 nucleotides match TRBD2. CDR3 length: 14 amino acids. V shed 6 bases and J 8 bases; nucleotides not matched to a gene: 8. The germline gives CDR1 DFQATT, CDR2 SNEGSKA (reference sequence). CDR3: CSAKLAGGWDEQFF. The DNA for the CDR3 is TGCAGTGCCAAACTAGCGGGGGGTTGGGATGAGCAGTTCTTC.

This clonotype was counted ten times or more. The gene calls are TRBV12-3 or TRBV12-4 and TRBJ1-1; D unresolved. This CDR3 is 11 amino acids long. V lost 3 bases, J lost 5 bases, and 4 bases lay in between. The CDR3 DNA is TGTGCCAGCAGTTTGAGGACTGAAGCTTTCTTT. It codes for CASSLRTEAFF.

This clonotype was recorded at least ten times. This rearrangement joins TRBV11-2 to TRBJ2-7; D unresolved. Trimming took 1 base from V and 3 from J, leaving 4 bases between them. The CDR3 runs 12 residues. The germline gives CDR1 SGHAT, CDR2 FQNNGV. CDR3 region: CASSLAVYEQYF. CDR3 DNA sequence: TGTGCCAGCAGCTTAGCCGTCTACGAGCAGTACTTC.

Ten or more counts support this clonotype. The J gene is TRBJ2-1, the V gene TRBV7-8; D remains ambiguous. The length of the CDR3 is 18 residues. CDR1 and CDR2 (germline): SGHVS, FQNEAQ. V gave up 0 bases and J gave up 2 bases, with 17 bases separating them. The CDR3 spells CASSLAFWGSRAYNEQFF. The CDR3 DNA reads TGTGCCAGCAGCTTAGCTTTTTGGGGTTCAAGGGCCTACAATGAGCAGTTCTTC.

This clonotype is medium-sized within its sample. V and J are TRBV11-3 and TRBJ2-1; D possibly corresponds to TRBD2 (6 bases). Trimming stripped 5 bases from V and 7 bases from J, with 18 bases between. The CDR3 has 15 amino acids. CDR1 is SGHNT and CDR2 is YENEEA in the germline V gene. The CDR3 reads CASSPRTGGWNEQFF. CDR3 in DNA: TGTGCCAGCAGCCCACGGACCGGGGGATGGAATGAGCAGTTCTTC.

In regard to this clonotype: A much larger clone differs from this one at a single base, so this may be a read error. The V call is TRBV10-3, the J call TRBJ2-7, with 10 nucleotides matching TRBD1. There are 9 residues in the CDR3. V shed 11 bases and J 11 bases; nucleotides not matched to a gene: 3. Germline CDR1 ENHRY, CDR2 SYGVKD. The DNA of the CDR3 is TGTGCCGTCGGGACAGGGGAGTACTTC. Translation gives CAVGTGEYF.

This clonotype showed up just a few times. The chain has TRBV29-1 and TRBJ1-2, with D uncertain. Germline CDR1 SQVTM, CDR2 ANQGSEA. The CDR3 has 11 residues. Trimming stripped 4 bases from V and 7 bases from J, with 10 bases between. CDR3 nucleotide sequence: TGCAGCGTTGGAACGGGAGGTGGCTACACCTTC. It specifies CSVGTGGGYTF.

This chain links TRBV5-5 with TRBJ2-5; D call uncertain. The CDR3 is made up of 15 amino acids. Germline V gives CDR1 SGHKS, CDR2 YYEKEE (reference sequence). Trimming took off 1 base at V and 5 bases at J, with 15 bases between the two ends. The CDR3 DNA reads as TGTGCCAGCAGCTTGCAGGCCGTCCCAACGGAGACCCAGTACTTC. Its protein product is CASSLQAVPTETQYF.

This clonotype was picked up a small number of times. The chain recombines TRBV6-2 or TRBV6-3 with TRBJ2-1; 14 positions match TRBD2. The germline V gene encodes CDR1 MNHEY and CDR2 SVGEGT. The CDR3 is 15 amino acids. The junction had 6 bases not matched to a gene; V was cut back by 5 bases and J by 9 bases. The CDR3 DNA follows: TGTGCCAGCAGTGAGACTAGCGGGGGGGCAAGTGAGCAGTTCTTC. Translating it yields CASSETSGGASEQFF.

CDR3 in DNA: TGTGCCAGCAGATCCGGACTAGCGGGGGCGGGAGATACGCAGTATTTT. This translates into CASRSGLAGAGDTQYF. The chain has TRBV12-3 or TRBV12-4 and TRBJ2-3; 13 bases agree with TRBD2. Trimming cost V 6 bases and J 5 bases; bases outside gene matches: 8. The CDR3 covers 16 residues.

The chain links TRBV7-2 to TRBJ1-5; 7 bases line up with TRBD1. Unmatched junction bases numbered 3, after V lost 2 bases and J lost 5 bases. Germline V gene sequence: CDR1 SGHTA, CDR2 FQGNSA. The CDR3 is 14 amino acids. The CDR3 sequence is CASSLSTGDQPQHF. The CDR3 DNA reads as TGTGCCAGCAGCTTATCTACAGGGGATCAGCCCCAGCATTTT.

Ten or more counts support this clonotype. The chain links TRBV7-2 to TRBJ2-5, with 9 bases aligning to TRBD2. Trimming removed 1 base from V and 7 bases from J; junction bases left unmatched: 13. The CDR3 has 17 residues. In germline, CDR1 is SGHTA, CDR2 FQGNSA. The CDR3 bases are TGTGCCAGCAGCTTAGATAGTCGTTCAGCGGGGGGAGGGACCCAGTACTTC. It is translated as CASSLDSRSAGGGTQYF. The variable domain in full, with the rest retrieved from reference TRBV7-2 and TRBJ2-5, is GAGVSQSPSNKVTEKGKDVELRCDPISGHTALYWYRQSLGQGLEFLIYFQGNSAPDKSGLPSDRFSAERTGGSVSTLTIQRTQQEDSAVYLCASSLDSRSAGGGTQYFGPGTRLLVL.